The subject of this entry is one T cell receptor (beta chain). Its target is not known. This entry comes from a study of T cell repertoires in cytomegalovirus infection. Study-level background: Shared public TCR beta signatures pointed to both CMV infection and a matching HLA type.

Each CDR3 protein is one row after TCRdb ran MiXCR on the reads. The sample includes nearly 550,000 distinct CDR3 sequences, 16% of them seen just once. General study points: Dominating the ex vivo response were HLA-C-restricted CMV-specific TCR beta clonotypes. Using cumulative public TCR beta family frequency, the authors identified those who carried CMV together with the relevant HLA.

Germline CDR1 SNHLY, CDR2 FYNNEI. The CDR3 sequence is 15 residues long. V was shortened by 0 bases and J by 0 bases, with 8 bases between the two germline ends. The TCR comes from a human donor in good health (CMV status not recorded). Some clones in this sample may be carry-over from other donors' samples. The material sequenced was CD8+ T cells from PBMCs. V gene TRBV2 combines with J gene TRBJ1-2; D gene uncertain. Written as DNA, the CDR3 is TGTGCCAGCAGTGAAGCGCGGAGGGCTAACTATGGCTACACCTTC. Its protein product is CASSEARRANYGYTF. Based on the CDR3 plus reference TRBV2 and TRBJ1-2, the full variable domain is EPEVTQTPSHQVTQMGQEVILRCVPISNHLYFYWYRQILGQKVEFLVSFYNNEISEKSEIFDDQFSVERPDGSNFTLKIRSTKLEDSAMYFCASSEARRANYGYTFGSGTRLTVV.